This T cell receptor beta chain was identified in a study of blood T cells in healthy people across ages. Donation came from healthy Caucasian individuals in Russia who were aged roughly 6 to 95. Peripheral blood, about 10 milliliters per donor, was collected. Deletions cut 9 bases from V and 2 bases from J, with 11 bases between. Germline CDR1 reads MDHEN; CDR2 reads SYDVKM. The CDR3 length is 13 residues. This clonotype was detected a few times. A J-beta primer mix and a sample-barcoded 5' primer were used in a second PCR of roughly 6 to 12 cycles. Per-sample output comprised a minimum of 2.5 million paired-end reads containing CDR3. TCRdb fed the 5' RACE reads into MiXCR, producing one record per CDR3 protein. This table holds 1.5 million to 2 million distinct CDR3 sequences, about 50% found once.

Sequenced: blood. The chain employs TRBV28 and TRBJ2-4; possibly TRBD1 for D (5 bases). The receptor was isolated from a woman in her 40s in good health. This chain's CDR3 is CASAQGTKNIQYF. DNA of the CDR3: TGTGCCAGTGCTCAGGGTACCAAAAACATTCAGTACTTC.